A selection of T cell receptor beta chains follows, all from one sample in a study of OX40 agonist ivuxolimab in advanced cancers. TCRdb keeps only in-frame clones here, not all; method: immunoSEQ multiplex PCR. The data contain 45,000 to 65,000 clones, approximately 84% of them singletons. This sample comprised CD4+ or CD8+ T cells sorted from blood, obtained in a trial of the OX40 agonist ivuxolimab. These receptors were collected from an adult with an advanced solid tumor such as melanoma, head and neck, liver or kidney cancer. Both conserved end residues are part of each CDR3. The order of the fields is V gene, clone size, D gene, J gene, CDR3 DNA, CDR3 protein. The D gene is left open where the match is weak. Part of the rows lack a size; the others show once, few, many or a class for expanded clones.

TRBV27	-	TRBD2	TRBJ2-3	TGTGCCAGCAGTTTCCGCGGGGGTGCAGATACGCAGTATTTT	CASSFRGGADTQYF
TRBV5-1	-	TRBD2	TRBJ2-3	TGCGCCAGCAGCCGCGGACTAGCGGGGTACCCGTCGGCGCAGTATTTT	CASSRGLAGYPSAQYF
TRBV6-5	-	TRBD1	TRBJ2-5	TGTGCCAGCAGTGACAGGGGTTGGGAGACCCAGTACTTC	CASSDRGWETQYF
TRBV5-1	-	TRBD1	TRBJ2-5	TGCGCCAGCAGCACGGACAGGGTGGAGACCCAGTACTTC	CASSTDRVETQYF
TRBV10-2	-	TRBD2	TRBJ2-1	TGCGCCACCGACGCTGGCGGGGGGTACAATGAGCAGTTCTTC	CATDAGGGYNEQFF
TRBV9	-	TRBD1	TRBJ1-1	TGTGCCAGCAGCCTACCGGGACAGGGGGCCGAGGCTTTCTTT	CASSLPGQGAEAFF
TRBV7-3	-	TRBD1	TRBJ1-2	TGTGCCAGCAGCTTAGGGAAGACAGGGAACTATGGCTACACCTTC	CASSLGKTGNYGYTF
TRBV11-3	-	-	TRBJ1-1	TGTGCCAGCAGCTTGCAGGGGAAGAACACTGAAGCTTTCTTT	CASSLQGKNTEAFF
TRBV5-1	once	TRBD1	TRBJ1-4	TGCGCCAGCAGTAAGGGGGCCGCGGATGAAAAACTGTTTTTT	CASSKGAADEKLFF
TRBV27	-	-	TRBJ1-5	TGTGCCAGCAGTTTATACGTGGGTGGGGGCAATCAGCCCCAGCATTTT	CASSLYVGGGNQPQHF
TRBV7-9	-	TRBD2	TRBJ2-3	TGTGCCAGCAGCTTATCCGGACTAGCGACGGCAGATACGCAGTATTTT	CASSLSGLATADTQYF
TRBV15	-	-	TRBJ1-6	TGTGCCACCAGCAGAGATCGGGGGATCCTAAATTCACCCCTCCACTTT	CATSRDRGILNSPLHF
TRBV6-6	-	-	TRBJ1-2	TGTGCCAGCAGTTACTCCGGCGGGAACTATGGCTACACCTTC	CASSYSGGNYGYTF
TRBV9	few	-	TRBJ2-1	TGTGCCAGCAGCGTTTCAGGGGTAGGACACAATGAGCAGTTCTTC	CASSVSGVGHNEQFF
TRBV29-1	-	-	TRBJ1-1	TGCAGCGTGTCGACGGCTCCCGGCACTGAAGCTTTCTTT	CSVSTAPGTEAFF
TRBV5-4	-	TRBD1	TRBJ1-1	TGTGCCAGCAGACCCCGGGACAGGGGGTCCATGAACACTGAAGCTTTCTTT	CASRPRDRGSMNTEAFF
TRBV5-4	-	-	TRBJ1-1	TGTGCCAGCAGCTTGGACCCCGTTACTACTGAAGCTTTCTTT	CASSLDPVTTEAFF
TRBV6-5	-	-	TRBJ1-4	TGTGCCAGCAGTTACCGTGGTCCGGGAGCTAATGAAAAACTGTTTTTT	CASSYRGPGANEKLFF
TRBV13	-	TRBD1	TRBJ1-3	TGTGCCAGCAGCCCGACAGGGGGCTCTGGAAACACCATATATTTT	CASSPTGGSGNTIYF
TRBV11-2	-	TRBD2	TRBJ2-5	TGTGCCAGCAGCTTAGGCGGGGGGGCCAGGACCCAGTACTTC	CASSLGGGARTQYF
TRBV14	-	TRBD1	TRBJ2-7	TGTGCCAGCAGCCCCCGACAGGGTATATACGAGCAGTACTTC	CASSPRQGIYEQYF
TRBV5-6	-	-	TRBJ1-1	TGTGCCAGCAGCCGATCGGGTTCTTTGAACACTGAAGCTTTCTTT	CASSRSGSLNTEAFF
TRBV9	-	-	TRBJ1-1	TGTGCCAGCAGCGTAGCACCTAGGGACACTGAAGCTTTCTTT	CASSVAPRDTEAFF
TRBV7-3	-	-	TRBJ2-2	TGTGCCAGCAGCTTGGGTCCGGGGTCCACCGGGGAGCTGTTTTTT	CASSLGPGSTGELFF
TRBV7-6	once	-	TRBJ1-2	TGTGCCAGCAGCCCGCGACCTCCAGGGCCCTATGGCTACACCTTC	CASSPRPPGPYGYTF
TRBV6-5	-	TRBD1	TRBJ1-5	TGTGCCAGCAGAGCCCACAGGGGTGGGAATCAGCCCCAGCATTTT	CASRAHRGGNQPQHF
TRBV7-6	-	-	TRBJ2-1	TGTGCCAGCAGCTTAGGGTACAATGAGCAGTTCTTC	CASSLGYNEQFF
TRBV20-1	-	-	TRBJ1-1	TGCAGTGCTAGGTACACTGAAGCTTTCTTT	CSARYTEAFF
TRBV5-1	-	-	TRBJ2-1	TGCGCCAGCAGCCTGGGATTGACGGGGGTTCACAATGAGCAGTTCTTC	CASSLGLTGVHNEQFF
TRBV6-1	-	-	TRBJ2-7	TGTGCCAGCAGTGACGGGCGCAGACTTTACGAGCAGTACTTC	CASSDGRRLYEQYF
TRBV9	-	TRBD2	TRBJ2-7	TGTGCCAGCAGCACGCACCCCGGGACTAGCAGCGAGCAGTACTTC	CASSTHPGTSSEQYF
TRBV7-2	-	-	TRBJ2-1	TGTGCCAGCAGCTTCTTCCCCGGTGGTGAGCAGTTCTTC	CASSFFPGGEQFF
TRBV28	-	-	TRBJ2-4	TGTGCCAGCAGTTTTGGGGGATCGGCCAAAAACATTCAGTACTTC	CASSFGGSAKNIQYF
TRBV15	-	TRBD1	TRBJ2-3	TGTGCCACCAGCAGGGGACAGCTGGGGTGGGATACGCAGTATTTT	CATSRGQLGWDTQYF
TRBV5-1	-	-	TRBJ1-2	TGCGCCAGCAGCTCGGACCCGCCCTATGGCTACACCTTC	CASSSDPPYGYTF
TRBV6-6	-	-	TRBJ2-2	TGTGCCAGCAGTCCCATCCTGACCGGGGAGCTGTTTTTT	CASSPILTGELFF
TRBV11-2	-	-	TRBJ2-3	TGTGCCAGCAGCTTAGGAGGGAACCGCGCAGATACGCAGTATTTT	CASSLGGNRADTQYF
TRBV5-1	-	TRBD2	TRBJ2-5	TGCGCCAGCAGCCAAGGGACTAGCGGGGTCCAAGAGACCCAGTACTTC	CASSQGTSGVQETQYF
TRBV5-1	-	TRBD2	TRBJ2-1	TGCGCCAGCAGCTTGTCCCTAGCGGGGGGGCAGGATGAGCAGTTCTTC	CASSLSLAGGQDEQFF
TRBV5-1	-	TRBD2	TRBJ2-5	TGCGCCAGCAGCAACATCGGGCTAGCGGAAGAGACCCAGTACTTC	CASSNIGLAEETQYF
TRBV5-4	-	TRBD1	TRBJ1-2	TGTGCCAGCAGCGCCGGGACAGGGACGAAAAAAAGTGGCTACACCTTC	CASSAGTGTKKSGYTF
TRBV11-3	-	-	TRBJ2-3	TGTGCCAGCAGCCTACTGATCCTCGGCACAGATACGCAGTATTTT	CASSLLILGTDTQYF
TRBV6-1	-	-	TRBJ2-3	TGTGCCAGCAGTGACGTCCCCTTGGGTACGCAGTATTTT	CASSDVPLGTQYF
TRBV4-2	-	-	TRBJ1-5	TGTGCCAGCAGCCAAGGAAGTCGGCAGGGGAGTCAGCCCCAGCATTTT	CASSQGSRQGSQPQHF
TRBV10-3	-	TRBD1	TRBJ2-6	TGTGCCATCAGTGAATCACAGGGGGAACGGGCTGGGGCCAACGTCCTGACTTTC	CAISESQGERAGANVLTF
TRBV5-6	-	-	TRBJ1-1	TGTGCCAGCAGCTTTAGGCCTCTGCCGAACACTGAAGCTTTCTTT	CASSFRPLPNTEAFF
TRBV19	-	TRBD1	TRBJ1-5	TGTGCCAGTAGTATGAGCGCCGACAGGGGTCCGGGGCCCCAGCATTTT	CASSMSADRGPGPQHF
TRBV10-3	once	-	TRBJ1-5	TGTGCCATCAGTGCCGACAGTAACCAGCCCCAGCATTTT	CAISADSNQPQHF
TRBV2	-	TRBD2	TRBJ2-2	TGTGCCAGCAGTGAAGCCCCCTTAGCGGGGGGCCACACCGGGGAGCTGTTTTTT	CASSEAPLAGGHTGELFF
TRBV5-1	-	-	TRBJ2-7	TGCGCCAGCAGCGACCCGACAGGCAGCTCCTACGAGCAGTACTTC	CASSDPTGSSYEQYF
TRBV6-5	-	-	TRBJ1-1	TGTGCCAGCAGTTACACACGGATCACTGAAGCTTTCTTT	CASSYTRITEAFF